This entry is about one TCR beta chain. Regarding treatment: randomized to nivolumab then ipilimumab (arm A) or the reverse (arm B). Patients had received no earlier DNA-damaging chemotherapy. Some clones are missing from TCRdb's copy, which holds only in-frame ones; the method was immunoSEQ multiplex PCR. The sample contains several thousand clones, around 60% of which appear only once. The entry originates in a study of sequential checkpoint blockade in melanoma. The CDR3 consists of 14 residues. Losses at the gene ends were 2 bases for V and 4 bases for J; bases not matched to a gene: 7. Germline values: CDR1 GTSNPN, CDR2 SVGIG (reference sequence).

Specimen: CD8+ T cells sorted from blood (inferred from file names), collected from a patient given nivolumab and ipilimumab in sequence. The TCR sequence derives from a human donor with melanoma. V is TRBV30 and J is TRBJ1-2, with 7 bases matching TRBD1. CDR3 sequence (DNA): TGTGCCTGGAGTACGGGACAGTTTTTCTATGGCTACACCTTC. Protein sequence: CAWSTGQFFYGYTF.